The 6 T cell receptor beta chains presented below share a single source sample, sequenced in a study of blood T cell dynamics during melanoma immunotherapy. Time point in this sample: pre-treatment baseline. Some clones are missing from TCRdb's copy, which holds only in-frame ones; the method was immunoSEQ multiplex PCR. The sample carries over 10,000 clones, approximately 84% recorded once. Specimen: blood, collected from a patient treated with checkpoint blockade. Receptors were obtained from a human donor with melanoma.

The chain employs TRBV10-3 and TRBJ1-1; 7 bases are a match to TRBD1. CDR1 and CDR2 from the germline V gene are ENHRY and SYGVKD. CDR3 size: 13 residues. Trimming cost V 6 bases and J 0 bases; bases outside gene matches: 1. The CDR3 coding sequence is TGTGCCATCAGACAGGGGTTGAACACTGAAGCTTTCTTT. Residues: CAIRQGLNTEAFF.

This clone has only one observation. V is TRBV27 and J is TRBJ2-3; 8 bases are a match to TRBD2. Per the germline V gene, CDR1 is MNHEY and CDR2 is SMNVEV (reference sequence). CDR3 length equals 16 residues. Trimming took 0 bases from V and 6 from J; bases not matched to a gene: 8. The CDR3 is CASSLSPPGGFDTQYF. The CDR3 DNA is TGTGCCAGCAGTTTATCCCCACCGGGAGGGTTCGATACGCAGTATTTT.

J is TRBJ1-4 and V is TRBV10-3, with D perhaps TRBD1 (6 bases). CDR1 is ENHRY, CDR2 SYGVKD, per germline. The ends were cut back, 5 bases at V and 5 bases at J, with 15 bases in the middle. This CDR3 has 15 residues. The CDR3 bases are TGTGCCATCAGTAAGACAGGAGGCGAAAATGAAAAACTGTTTTTT. Translated, it gives CAISKTGGENEKLFF.

The chain joins TRBV19 to TRBJ1-5; D might be TRBD1 (6 bases). The germline V and J ends were trimmed by 3 bases and 6 bases, with 15 bases remaining between them. This CDR3 spans 15 amino acids. The V gene's germline CDR1 is LNHDA and CDR2 SQIVND (reference sequence). For the CDR3, the DNA is TGTGCCAGTAGTATTCCAGGGGCGCCCGGTCAGCCCCAGCATTTT. Translation gives CASSIPGAPGQPQHF.

V is TRBV14 and J is TRBJ1-1; the D is unclear. The V end lost 2 bases, the J end lost 2 bases, and 18 bases lay between the germline ends. The CDR3 has 17 residues. Germline CDR1 and CDR2: SGHDN and FVKESK. CDR3 in amino acids: CASSQWEGRAPNTEAFF. In DNA form, the CDR3 reads TGTGCCAGCAGCCAATGGGAAGGGAGGGCCCCAAACACTGAAGCTTTCTTT.

This clone was seen just once. The V call is TRBV25-1, the J call TRBJ1-4; D remains unclear. V was cut by 1 base and J by 3 bases, with 9 bases left in between. From germline, CDR1 is MGHDK and CDR2 SYGVNS. The length of the CDR3 is 15 residues. The CDR3 region is CASSELRQANEKLFF. The DNA of the CDR3 is TGTGCCAGCAGTGAATTAAGGCAGGCTAATGAAAAACTGTTTTTT. Combining the CDR3 with reference TRBV25-1 and TRBJ1-4 gives the whole variable domain EADIYQTPRYLVIGTGKKITLECSQTMGHDKMYWYQQDPGMELHLIHYSYGVNSTEKGDLSSESTVSRIRTEHFPLTLESARPSHTSQYLCASSELRQANEKLFFGSGTQLSVL.